This T cell receptor beta chain was found in a study of blood T cell repertoires in COVID-19. Trimming at V came to 8 bases and at J to 4 bases, leaving 4 bases not matched to a gene. CDR3 length equals 13 residues. TCRdb keeps only in-frame clones here, not all; method: immunoSEQ multiplex PCR. The sample lists 200,000 to 300,000 clones; about 68% were seen once. The clonotype originates from an elderly woman with acute or convalescent COVID-19. The chain has TRBV12-3 or TRBV12-4 and TRBJ1-1; 10 positions match TRBD1. Sequencing was done on a sample of peripheral blood. The CDR3 bases are TGTGCCAGCTCGGGACAGGGGTTCACTGAAGCTTTCTTT. Translating gives CASSGQGFTEAFF.